This TCR beta chain was found in a study of regulatory T cells in long-lasting Graves disease. Findings and caveats of the study: The study examined only peripheral blood, not thyroid tissue.

The V gene's germline CDR1 is MNHEY and CDR2 SVGAGI. The length of the CDR3 is 15 residues. Trimming took 2 bases from V and 1 from J, leaving 11 bases between them. This clonotype has just a few counts. What it recognizes is unknown. The sample's time point: newly diagnosed GD, antithyroid drugs for less than 3 months. PBMC RNA was the source of the TCR library. TCR beta libraries were built with iRepertoire HTBI primers and Arm-PCR of CDR3 regions. Each CDR3 protein is one row after TCRdb ran MiXCR on the multiplex PCR reads. This table holds about 530,000 distinct CDR3 sequences, 15% to 20% found once. This sample also appeared in a second study, on T cells in Graves' hyperthyroidism and ophthalmopathy. As that study records: Each diagnosis drew on symptoms, thyroxine, TRAb, thyroid ultrasound and orbital computed tomography findings.

This sequence originates from a woman aged 35-60 years with Graves disease. The gene calls are TRBV6-5 and TRBJ1-1, with D possibly TRBD1 on 5 matching bases. The sequencing used peripheral blood mononuclear cells (PBMCs), collected at new diagnosis, from a patient treated with antithyroid drugs. The CDR3 sequence: CASSYPLRGNTEAFF. In DNA form, the CDR3 reads TGTGCCAGCAGTTACCCCCTTAGGGGGAACACTGAAGCTTTCTTT.